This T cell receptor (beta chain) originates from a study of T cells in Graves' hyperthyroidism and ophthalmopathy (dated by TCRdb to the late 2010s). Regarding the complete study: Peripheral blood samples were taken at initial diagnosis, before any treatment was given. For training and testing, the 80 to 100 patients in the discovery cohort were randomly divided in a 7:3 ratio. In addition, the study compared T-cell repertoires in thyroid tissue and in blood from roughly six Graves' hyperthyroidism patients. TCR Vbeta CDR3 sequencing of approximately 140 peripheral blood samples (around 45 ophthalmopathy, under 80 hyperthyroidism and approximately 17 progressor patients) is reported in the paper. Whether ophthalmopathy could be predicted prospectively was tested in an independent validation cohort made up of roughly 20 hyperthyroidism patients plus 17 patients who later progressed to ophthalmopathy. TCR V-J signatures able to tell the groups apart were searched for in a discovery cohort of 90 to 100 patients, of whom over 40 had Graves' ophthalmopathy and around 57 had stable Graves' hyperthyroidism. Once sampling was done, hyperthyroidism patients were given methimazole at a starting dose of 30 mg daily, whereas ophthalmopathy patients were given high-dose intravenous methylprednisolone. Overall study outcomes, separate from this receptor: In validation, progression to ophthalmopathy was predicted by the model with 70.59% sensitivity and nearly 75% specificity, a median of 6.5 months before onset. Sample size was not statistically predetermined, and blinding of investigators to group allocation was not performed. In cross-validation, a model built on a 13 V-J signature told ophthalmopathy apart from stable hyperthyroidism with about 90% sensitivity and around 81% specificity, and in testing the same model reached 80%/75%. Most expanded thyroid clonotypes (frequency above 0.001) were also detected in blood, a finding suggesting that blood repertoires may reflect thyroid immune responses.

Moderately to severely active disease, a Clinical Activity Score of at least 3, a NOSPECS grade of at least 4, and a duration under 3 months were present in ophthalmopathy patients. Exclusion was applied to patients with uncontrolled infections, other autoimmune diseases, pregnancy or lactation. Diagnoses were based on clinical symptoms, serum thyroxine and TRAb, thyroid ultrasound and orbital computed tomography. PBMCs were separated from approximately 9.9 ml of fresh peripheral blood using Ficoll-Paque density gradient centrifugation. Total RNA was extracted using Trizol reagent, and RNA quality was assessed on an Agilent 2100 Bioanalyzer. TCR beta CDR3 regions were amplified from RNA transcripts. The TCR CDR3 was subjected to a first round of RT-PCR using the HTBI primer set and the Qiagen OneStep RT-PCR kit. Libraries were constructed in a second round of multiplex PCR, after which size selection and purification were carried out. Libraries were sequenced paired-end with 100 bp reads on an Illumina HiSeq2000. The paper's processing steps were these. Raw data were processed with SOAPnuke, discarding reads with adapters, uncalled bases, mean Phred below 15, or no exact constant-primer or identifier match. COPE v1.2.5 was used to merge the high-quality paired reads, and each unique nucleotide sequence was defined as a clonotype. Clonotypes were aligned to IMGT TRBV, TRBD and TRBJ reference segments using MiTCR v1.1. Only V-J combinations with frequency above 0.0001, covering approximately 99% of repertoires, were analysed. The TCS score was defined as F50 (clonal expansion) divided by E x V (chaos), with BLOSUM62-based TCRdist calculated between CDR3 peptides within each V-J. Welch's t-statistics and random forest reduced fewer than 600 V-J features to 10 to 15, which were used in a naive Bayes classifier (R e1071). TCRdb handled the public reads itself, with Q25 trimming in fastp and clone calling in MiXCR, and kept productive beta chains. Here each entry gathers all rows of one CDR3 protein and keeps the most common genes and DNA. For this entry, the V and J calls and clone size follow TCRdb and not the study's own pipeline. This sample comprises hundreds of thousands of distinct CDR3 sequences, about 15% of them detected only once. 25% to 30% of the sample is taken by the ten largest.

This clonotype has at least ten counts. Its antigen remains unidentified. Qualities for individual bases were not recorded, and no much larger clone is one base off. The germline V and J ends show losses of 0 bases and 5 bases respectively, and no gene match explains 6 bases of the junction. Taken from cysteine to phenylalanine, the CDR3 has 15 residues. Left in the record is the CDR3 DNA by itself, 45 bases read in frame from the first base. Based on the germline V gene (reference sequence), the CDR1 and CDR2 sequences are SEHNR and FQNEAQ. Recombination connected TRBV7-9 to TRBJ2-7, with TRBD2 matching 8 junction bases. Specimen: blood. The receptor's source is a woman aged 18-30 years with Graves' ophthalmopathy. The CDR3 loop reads CASSLAEAGAHEQYF. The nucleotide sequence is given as TGTGCCAGCAGCTTAGCGGAAGCGGGAGCCCACGAGCAGTACTTC.